This T cell receptor (beta chain) was documented in a study of blood T cell repertoires in COVID-19. Overall study: Acute and convalescent COVID-19 samples came from the United States, Italy and Spain.

Those who participated ranged in age from about 18 to 89 years and resided in approximately 23 US areas. Each participant's cohort was designated according to participant-reported clinical history. The CDR3 is made up of 19 amino acids. Germline loops: CDR1 SEHNR, CDR2 FQNEAQ (reference sequence). V shed 3 bases and J 2 bases; nucleotides not matched to a gene: 9. As originally analysed: Amplification of reference gene primers provided the estimated nucleated cell counts. Data came from immunoSEQ multiplex PCR; TCRdb stores just in-frame clones and leaves some out. For V, J and clone size, that table is used; D and trimming come from the DNA. Of around 220,000 clones listed, about 90% are singletons.

V usage is TRBV7-9 and J usage is TRBJ2-6; TRBD2 matches at 11 bases. This TCR was sampled from a man younger than 45 who had been exposed to COVID-19. The source material was PBMCs or T cells enriched from blood (not recorded which). For the CDR3, the DNA is TGTGCCAGCAGCTTCAGGCTAGCGGGGGGATCAGCTGGGGCCAACGTCCTGACTTTC. Translated, it gives CASSFRLAGGSAGANVLTF.